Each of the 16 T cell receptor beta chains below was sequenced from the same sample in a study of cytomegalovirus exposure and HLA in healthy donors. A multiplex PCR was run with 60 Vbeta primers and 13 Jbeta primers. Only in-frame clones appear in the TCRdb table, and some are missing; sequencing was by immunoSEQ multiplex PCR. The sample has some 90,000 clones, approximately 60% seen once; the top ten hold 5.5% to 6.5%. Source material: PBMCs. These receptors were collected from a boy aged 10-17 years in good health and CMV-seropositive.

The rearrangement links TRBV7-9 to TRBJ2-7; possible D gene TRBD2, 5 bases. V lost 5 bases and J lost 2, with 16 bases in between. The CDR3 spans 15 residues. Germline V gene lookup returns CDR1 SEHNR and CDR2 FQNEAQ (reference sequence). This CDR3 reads CASSPQAGGPYEQYF. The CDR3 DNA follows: TGTGCCAGCAGCCCCCAGGCCGGAGGACCCTACGAGCAGTACTTC.

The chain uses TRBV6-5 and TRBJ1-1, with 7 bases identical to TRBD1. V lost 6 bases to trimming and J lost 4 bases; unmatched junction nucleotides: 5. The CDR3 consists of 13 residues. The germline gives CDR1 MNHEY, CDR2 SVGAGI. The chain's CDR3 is CASSRTGRTEAFF. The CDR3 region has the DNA TGTGCCAGCAGCCGGACAGGCCGCACTGAAGCTTTCTTT.

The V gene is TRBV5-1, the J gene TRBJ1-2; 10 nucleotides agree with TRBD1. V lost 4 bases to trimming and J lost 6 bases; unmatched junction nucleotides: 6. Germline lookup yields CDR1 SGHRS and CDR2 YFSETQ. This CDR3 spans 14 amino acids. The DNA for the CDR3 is TGCGCCAGCAGCCTCAAGACAGGGGGCGATGGCTACACCTTC. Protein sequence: CASSLKTGGDGYTF. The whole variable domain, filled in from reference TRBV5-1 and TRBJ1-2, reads KAGVTQTPRYLIKTRGQQVTLSCSPISGHRSVSWYQQTPGQGLQFLFEYFSETQRNKGNFPGRFSGRQFSNSRSEMNVSTLELGDSALYLCASSLKTGGDGYTFGSGTRLTVV.

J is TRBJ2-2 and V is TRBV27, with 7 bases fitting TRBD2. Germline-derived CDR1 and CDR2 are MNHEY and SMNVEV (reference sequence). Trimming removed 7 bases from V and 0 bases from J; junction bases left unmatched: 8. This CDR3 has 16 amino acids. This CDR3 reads CASKVLGTTNTGELFF. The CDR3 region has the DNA TGTGCCAGCAAGGTGCTAGGGACTACGAACACCGGGGAGCTGTTTTTT.

The CDR3, as DNA: TGTGCCAGCATCGAGGGGACAGGGTTCACGGACGAGCAGTACTTC. It encodes CASIEGTGFTDEQYF. The rearrangement joins TRBV7-9 to TRBJ2-7, with 9 bases fitting TRBD1. Germline CDR1 is SEHNR and CDR2 is FQNEAQ (reference sequence). The V and J ends lost 7 bases and 5 bases, in that order; junction bases with no gene match: 12. CDR3 length equals 15 residues.

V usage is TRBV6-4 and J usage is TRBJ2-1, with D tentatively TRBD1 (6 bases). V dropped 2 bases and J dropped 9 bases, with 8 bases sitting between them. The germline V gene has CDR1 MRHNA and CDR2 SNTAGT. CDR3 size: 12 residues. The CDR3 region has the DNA TGTGCCAGCAGTGACAGCAGGGGTGAGCAGTTCTTC. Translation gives CASSDSRGEQFF.

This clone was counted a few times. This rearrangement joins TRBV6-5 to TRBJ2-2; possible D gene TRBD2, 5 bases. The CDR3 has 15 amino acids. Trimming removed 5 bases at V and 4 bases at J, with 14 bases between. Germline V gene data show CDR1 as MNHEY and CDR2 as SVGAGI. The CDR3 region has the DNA TGTGCCAGCAGTAGGACTGGTCCGAGCACCGGGGAGCTGTTTTTT. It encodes CASSRTGPSTGELFF.

Written as DNA, the CDR3 is TGTGCCAGCAGCCAACGACAGCCTCTGAGCTCCTATAATTCACCCCTCCACTTT. Residues: CASSQRQPLSSYNSPLHF. The V and J genes are TRBV14 and TRBJ1-6; D possibly corresponds to TRBD1 (5 bases). Germline assignment: CDR1 SGHDN and CDR2 FVKESK. The V end lost 2 bases, the J end lost 0 bases, and 14 bases lay between the germline ends. CDR3 length: 18 amino acids.

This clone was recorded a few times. Written as DNA, the CDR3 is TGTGCCAGCAGCAGGGACAGGAGTATGAACACTGAAGCTTTCTTT. As protein: CASSRDRSMNTEAFF. The genes are TRBV27 and TRBJ1-1; 8 positions agree with TRBD1. Germline CDR1 MNHEY, CDR2 SMNVEV (reference sequence). This CDR3 region has 15 residues. Losses at the gene ends were 6 bases for V and 0 bases for J; bases not matched to a gene: 6.

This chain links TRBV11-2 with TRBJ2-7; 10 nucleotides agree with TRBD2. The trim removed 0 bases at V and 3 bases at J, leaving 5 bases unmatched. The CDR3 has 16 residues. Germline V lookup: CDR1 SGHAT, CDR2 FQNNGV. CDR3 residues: CASSLDLLAGVYEQYF. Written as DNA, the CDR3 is TGTGCCAGCAGCTTAGATCTTCTAGCGGGAGTCTACGAGCAGTACTTC.

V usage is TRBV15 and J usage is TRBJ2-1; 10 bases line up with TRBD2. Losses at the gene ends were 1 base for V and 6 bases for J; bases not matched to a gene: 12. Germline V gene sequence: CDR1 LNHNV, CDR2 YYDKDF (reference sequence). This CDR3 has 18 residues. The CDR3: CATSRATGLAVSPNEQFF. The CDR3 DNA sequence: TGTGCCACCAGCAGAGCGACCGGACTAGCGGTTTCCCCCAATGAGCAGTTCTTC.

CDR3 in amino acids: CASSPQDRAGNTIYF. The CDR3 region has the DNA TGTGCCAGCTCACCCCAGGACAGAGCTGGAAACACCATATATTTT. This chain joins TRBV18 and TRBJ1-3; TRBD1 might be the D (6 bases). V lost 3 bases and J lost 2, with 11 bases in between. There are 15 residues in the CDR3. The germline V gene has CDR1 KGHSH and CDR2 LQKENI. The complete variable domain, with remaining parts taken from reference TRBV18 and TRBJ1-3, reads NAGVMQNPRHLVRRRGQEARLRCSPMKGHSHVYWYRQLPEEGLKFMVYLQKENIIDESGMPKERFSAEFPKEGPSILRIQQVVRGDSAAYFCASSPQDRAGNTIYFGEGSWLTVV.

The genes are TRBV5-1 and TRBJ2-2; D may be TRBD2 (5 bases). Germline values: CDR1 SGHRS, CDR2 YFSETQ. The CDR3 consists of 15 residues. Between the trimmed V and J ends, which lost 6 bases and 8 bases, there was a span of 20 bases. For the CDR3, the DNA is TGCGCCAGCATAATCCAACCGGGGAAAGGTGGGGAGCTGTTTTTT. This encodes CASIIQPGKGGELFF.

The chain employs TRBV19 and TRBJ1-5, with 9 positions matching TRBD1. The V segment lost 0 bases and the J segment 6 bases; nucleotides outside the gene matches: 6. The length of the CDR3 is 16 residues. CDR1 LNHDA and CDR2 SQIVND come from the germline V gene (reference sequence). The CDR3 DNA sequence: TGTGCCAGTAGTATAGATGGGACAGGGAGACCTCAGCCCCAGCATTTT. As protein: CASSIDGTGRPQPQHF.

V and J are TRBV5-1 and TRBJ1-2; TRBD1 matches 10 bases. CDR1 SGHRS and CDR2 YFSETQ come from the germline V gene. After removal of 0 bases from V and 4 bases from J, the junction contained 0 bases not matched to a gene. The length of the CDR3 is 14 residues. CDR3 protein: CASSLGTGGYGYTF. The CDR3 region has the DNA TGCGCCAGCAGCTTGGGGACAGGGGGCTATGGCTACACCTTC.

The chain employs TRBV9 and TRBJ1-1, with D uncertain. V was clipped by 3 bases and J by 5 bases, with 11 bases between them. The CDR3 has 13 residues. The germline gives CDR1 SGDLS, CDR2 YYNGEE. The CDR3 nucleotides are TGTGCCAGCAGCGGGGCAGGTCGAACTGAAGCTTTCTTT. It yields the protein CASSGAGRTEAFF.